The entry below describes one T cell receptor (beta chain). The data derive from a study of blood T cells in healthy people across ages. V was trimmed by 5 bases and J by 2 bases, leaving 18 bases between them. The CDR3 spans 16 residues. Germline V gene sequence: CDR1 SSHAT, CDR2 FNYEAQ (reference sequence). RNA extraction gave at least 6 micrograms of total RNA per sample. The second PCR ran roughly 6 to 11 cycles with a sample-barcoded 5' primer and J-beta primers. Each sample provided no less than 3 million CDR3-containing paired-end reads. In TCRdb, the 5' RACE reads were re-called with MiXCR into one record per CDR3 protein. The sample carries around 1.5 million distinct CDR3 sequences, around 42% recorded once.

The chain recombines TRBV7-7 with TRBJ2-5; D could derive from TRBD1 or TRBD2 (6 bases each). Sequencing was done on a sample of blood. The sequence was collected from a woman younger than 30 in good health. This CDR3 reads CASSPRGLAAQETQYF. CDR3 DNA sequence: TGTGCCAGCAGCCCGAGGGGGTTAGCGGCACAAGAGACCCAGTACTTC.